Listed here are 22 T cell receptor beta chains from one sample, sequenced in a study of CD8 T cells in ankylosing spondylitis. Findings and limits, study-wide: It appeared that ankylosing spondylitis blood was characterized by a TCR beta motif of fewer than 10 highly homologous variants.

Their antigens remain unidentified. TCRdb reprocessed the 5' RACE reads via MiXCR and lists one record per CDR3 protein. The sample shows around 430,000 distinct CDR3 sequences, under 20% of them seen only once. The sample was blood, either unsorted or a sorted T cell fraction (not recorded which). The receptors shown here come from a male donor with ankylosing spondylitis.

This clonotype came up a few times. This chain uses TRBV6-2 or TRBV6-3 with TRBJ2-5; perhaps D is TRBD1 or TRBD2 (5 bases each). CDR1 is MNHEY, CDR2 SVGEGT, per germline. The CDR3 runs to 13 residues. Trimming removed 10 bases at V and 3 bases at J, with 15 bases between. The chain's CDR3 is CATPTGAEETQYF. The CDR3 coding sequence is TGTGCCACTCCAACCGGGGCCGAAGAGACCCAGTACTTC.

V and J are TRBV29-1 and TRBJ1-1, with D possibly being TRBD1 (5 bases). The germline CDR1 and CDR2 sequences are SQVTM and ANQGSEA. Trimming cost V 6 bases and J 1 base, with 18 bases left between them. CDR3 length equals 15 residues. The CDR3 nucleotides are TGCAGCGTCCGGGACCGAGGAGCGGGGAACACTGAAGCTTTCTTT. Protein sequence: CSVRDRGAGNTEAFF.

The chain joins TRBV12-3 or TRBV12-4 to TRBJ1-3, with TRBD1 identical over 8 bases. The CDR3 contains 17 residues. V gave up 6 bases and J gave up 0 bases; unmatched junction bases: 10. CDR3 loop: CASSTSGQGGSGNTIYF. CDR3 bases: TGTGCCAGCAGCACCTCCGGACAGGGTGGCTCTGGAAACACCATATATTTT.

This chain joins TRBV5-6 and TRBJ2-3; D ambiguous. V gave up 4 bases and J gave up 0 bases, with 12 bases separating them. Germline-derived CDR1 and CDR2 are SGHDT and YYEEEE. The CDR3 is 15 amino acids. CDR3 nucleotide sequence: TGTGCCAGCAGCCCGATACGGAATAGCACAGATACGCAGTATTTT. Translation gives CASSPIRNSTDTQYF.

This clonotype was picked up one time. The chain couples TRBV28 to TRBJ2-1; 7 bases line up with TRBD2. Germline assignment: CDR1 MDHEN and CDR2 SYDVKM. After removal of 4 bases from V and 7 bases from J, the junction contained 16 bases not matched to a gene. The CDR3 runs 17 residues. CDR3: CASSSGTIHLIGNEQFF. The CDR3 DNA is TGTGCCAGCAGTTCCGGGACTATCCATCTTATAGGGAATGAGCAGTTCTTC.

This clonotype was seen ten or more times. The chain recombines TRBV6-5 with TRBJ2-2; no firm D call. Trimming cost V 2 bases and J 4 bases, with 2 bases left between them. Germline CDR1 reads MNHEY; CDR2 reads SVGAGI. The CDR3 totals 12 residues. The CDR3 is CASSYITGELFF. CDR3 in DNA: TGTGCCAGCAGTTACATCACCGGGGAGCTGTTTTTT.

The chain couples TRBV20-1 to TRBJ2-3, with 13 bases fitting TRBD2. CDR1 is DFQATT and CDR2 is SNEGSKA in the germline V gene (reference sequence). The CDR3 runs to 15 residues. The V gene end was trimmed by 6 bases and the J gene end by 4 bases; junction bases not matched to a gene: 7. CDR3 amino acids: CSAIGLAGVSDTQYF. In nucleotides, the CDR3 is TGCAGTGCAATCGGACTAGCGGGAGTGTCAGATACGCAGTATTTT.

This clonotype has a single count. The chain is built from TRBV20-1 and TRBJ2-2, with D possibly being TRBD1 or TRBD2 (6 bases each). Trimming removed 6 bases at V and 4 bases at J, with 18 bases between. The CDR3 totals 15 residues. The V gene's germline CDR1 is DFQATT and CDR2 SNEGSKA (reference sequence). In DNA form, the CDR3 reads TGCAGTGCCAGGGGTGGAGGGGTTCGCACCGGGGAGCTGTTTTTT. This encodes CSARGGGVRTGELFF.

The chain is built from TRBV15 and TRBJ1-6; TRBD1 aligns across 8 bases. V gave up 1 base and J gave up 10 bases; unmatched junction bases: 6. The CDR3 is 15 residues long. Per germline, CDR1 LNHNV and CDR2 YYDKDF (reference sequence). The CDR3, as DNA: TGTGCCACCAGCAGAGCCGACAGGGGAGGATCACCCCTCCACTTT. It encodes CATSRADRGGSPLHF.

CDR3 amino acids: CASSSRDRGFREQYF. For the CDR3, the DNA is TGTGCCAGCAGCTCCCGGGACAGGGGGTTTCGGGAGCAGTACTTC. The genes are TRBV13 and TRBJ2-7; 11 bases agree with TRBD1. The ends lost 4 bases at V and 7 bases at J; junction bases unmatched: 9. This CDR3 spans 15 amino acids. Germline V lookup: CDR1 PRHDT, CDR2 FYEKMQ (reference sequence).

Here the CDR3 reads CATSRDRAPGVGDTIYF. As DNA, the CDR3 is TGTGCCACCAGCAGAGACCGGGCACCAGGAGTGGGAGACACCATATATTTT. The chain recombines TRBV15 with TRBJ1-3; D ambiguous. The germline gives CDR1 LNHNV, CDR2 YYDKDF (reference sequence). The CDR3 is made up of 17 amino acids. V dropped 0 bases and J dropped 8 bases, with 20 bases sitting between them. The full variable domain, in which reference TRBV15 and TRBJ1-3 provide the parts outside the CDR3, is DAMVIQNPRYQVTQFGKPVTLSCSQTLNHNVMYWYQQKSSQAPKLLFHYYDKDFNNEADTPDNFQSRRPNTSFCFLDIRSPGLGDTAMYLCATSRDRAPGVGDTIYFGEGSWLTVV.

The chain employs TRBV20-1 and TRBJ2-3; TRBD1 or TRBD2 may be the D gene (6 bases each). V lost 4 bases to trimming and J lost 0 bases, with 17 bases between them. CDR3 size: 16 residues. Germline V gene data show CDR1 as DFQATT and CDR2 as SNEGSKA (reference sequence). CDR3 DNA: TGCAGTGCTACCCAGGGTGGGGGGCTAAGCACAGATACGCAGTATTTT. Encoded protein: CSATQGGGLSTDTQYF.

This clonotype was seen a single time. The J gene is TRBJ2-2, the V gene TRBV5-1, with 9 bases matching TRBD2. Germline V gene sequence: CDR1 SGHRS, CDR2 YFSETQ. V lost 5 bases, J lost 6 bases, and 8 bases stayed unmatched. The CDR3 length is 15 residues. Written as DNA, the CDR3 is TGCGCCAGCAGGGAAGCGGGGGGCCGGGCCGGGGAGCTGTTTTTT. Translation: CASREAGGRAGELFF.

The chain recombines TRBV28 with TRBJ2-3, with D possibly being TRBD2 (6 bases). Per the germline V gene, CDR1 is MDHEN and CDR2 is SYDVKM. This CDR3 region has 15 residues. V lost 3 bases to trimming and J lost 5 bases, with 15 bases between them. CDR3 sequence (DNA): TGTGCCAGCAGTTTGGGCGGGATCGGAGGAGATACGCAGTATTTT. Encoded protein: CASSLGGIGGDTQYF.

At least ten counts were recorded for this clonotype. The chain is built from TRBV29-1 and TRBJ2-1; D remains unclear. Germline V gene lookup returns CDR1 SQVTM and CDR2 ANQGSEA. The CDR3 runs 11 residues. The V and J ends lost 6 bases and 9 bases respectively, with 12 bases between them. In DNA form, the CDR3 reads TGCAGCGTAGCCCTCGACGCTGAGCAGTTCTTC. This translates into CSVALDAEQFF.

The rearrangement joins TRBV5-5 to TRBJ1-2; no definite D call. Germline CDR1 is SGHKS and CDR2 is YYEKEE (reference sequence). The CDR3 consists of 16 residues. V shed 4 bases and J shed 2 bases, with 18 bases lying between them. CDR3 sequence: CASSGAPDTINYGYTF. CDR3 bases: TGTGCCAGCAGCGGCGCCCCCGACACTATCAACTATGGCTACACCTTC. The full variable domain, completed using reference TRBV5-5 and TRBJ1-2, is DAGVTQSPTHLIKTRGQQVTLRCSPISGHKSVSWYQQVLGQGPQFIFQYYEKEERGRGNFPDRFSARQFPNYSSELNVNALLLGDSALYLCASSGAPDTINYGYTFGSGTRLTVV.

This clonotype was counted a few times. The chain recombines TRBV6-2 or TRBV6-3 with TRBJ1-2; D is uncertain. The CDR3 consists of 12 residues. Germline values: CDR1 MNHEY, CDR2 SVGEGT. V lost 5 bases, J lost 4 bases, and 8 bases lay in between. The CDR3 region is CASSPTFYGYTF. CDR3 nucleotide sequence: TGTGCCAGCAGTCCTACTTTCTATGGCTACACCTTC.

This clonotype was counted only a few times. The CDR3 DNA sequence: TGCGCCAGGCAGACGGGCAGGACCGGGGAGCTGTTTTTT. Its translation is CARQTGRTGELFF. The rearrangement links TRBV10-1 to TRBJ2-2; D remains unclear. The CDR3 extends over 13 amino acids. The germline V gene encodes CDR1 WNHNN and CDR2 SYGVQD (reference sequence). Trimming left V 9 bases short and J 5 bases short, with 13 bases between.

The chain joins TRBV12-3 or TRBV12-4 to TRBJ2-5; no definite D call. V lost 3 bases, J lost 5 bases, and 7 bases lay in between. This CDR3 is built from 12 residues. CDR3 nucleotides: TGTGCCAGCAGTTTGATAATGGAGACCCAGTACTTC. It encodes CASSLIMETQYF.

This clonotype was counted a few times. The chain uses TRBV20-1 and TRBJ2-2; TRBD2 might be the D (5 bases). The CDR3 length is 13 residues. Trimming stripped 6 bases from V and 6 bases from J, with 14 bases between. In germline, CDR1 is DFQATT, CDR2 SNEGSKA (reference sequence). CDR3 region: CSARGLAPGELFF. CDR3 bases: TGCAGTGCGCGAGGCCTAGCACCCGGGGAGCTGTTTTTT.

The V and J genes are TRBV7-8 and TRBJ2-7, with D maybe TRBD2 (5 bases). V lost 3 bases and J lost 5, with 14 bases in between. The CDR3 is 14 residues long. Germline V gene data show CDR1 as SGHVS and CDR2 as FQNEAQ. CDR3 sequence reads: CASSLEETRDEQYF. The CDR3 DNA sequence: TGTGCCAGCAGCTTGGAGGAGACAAGAGACGAGCAGTACTTC.

The chain links TRBV11-2 to TRBJ1-2, with D unresolved. The CDR3 contains 13 residues. Trimming took off 3 bases at V and 7 bases at J, with 12 bases between the two ends. Per the germline V gene, CDR1 is SGHAT and CDR2 is FQNNGV. The CDR3 nucleotides read TGTGCCAGCAGCTTTAACCGAGGTGGTGGCTACACCTTC. This sequence encodes CASSFNRGGGYTF. Looking up the rest from reference TRBV11-2 and TRBJ1-2 gives the full variable domain: EAGVAQSPRYKIIEKRQSVAFWCNPISGHATLYWYQQILGQGPKLLIQFQNNGVVDDSQLPKDRFSAERLKGVDSTLKIQPAKLEDSAVYLCASSFNRGGGYTFGSGTRLTVV.